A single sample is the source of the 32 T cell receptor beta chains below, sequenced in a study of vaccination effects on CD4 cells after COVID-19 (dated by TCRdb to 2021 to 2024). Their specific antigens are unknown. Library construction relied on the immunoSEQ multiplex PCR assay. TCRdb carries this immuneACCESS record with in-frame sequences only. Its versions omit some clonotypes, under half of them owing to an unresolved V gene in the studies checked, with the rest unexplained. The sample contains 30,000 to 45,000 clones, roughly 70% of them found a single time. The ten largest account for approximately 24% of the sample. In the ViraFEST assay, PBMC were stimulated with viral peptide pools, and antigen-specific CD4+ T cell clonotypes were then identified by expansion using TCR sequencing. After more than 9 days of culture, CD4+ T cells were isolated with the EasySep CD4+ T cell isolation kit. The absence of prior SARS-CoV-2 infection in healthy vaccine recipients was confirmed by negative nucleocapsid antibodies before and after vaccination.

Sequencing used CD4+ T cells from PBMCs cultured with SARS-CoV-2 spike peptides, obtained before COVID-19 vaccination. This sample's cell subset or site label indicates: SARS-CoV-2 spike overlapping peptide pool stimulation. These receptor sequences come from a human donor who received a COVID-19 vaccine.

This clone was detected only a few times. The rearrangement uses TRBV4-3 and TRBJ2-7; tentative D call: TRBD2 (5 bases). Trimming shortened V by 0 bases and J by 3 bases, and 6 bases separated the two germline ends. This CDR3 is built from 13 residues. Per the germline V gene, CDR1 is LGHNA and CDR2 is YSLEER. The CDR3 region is CASSQEAGYEQYF. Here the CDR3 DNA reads TGCGCCAGCAGCCAAGAGGCGGGCTACGAGCAGTACTTC.

This chain's CDR3 is CASSLGGSRGTSDTDTQYF. Here the CDR3 DNA reads TGCGCCAGCAGCCTAGGGGGGTCTCGAGGGACTAGCGACACAGATACGCAGTATTTT. The chain is built from TRBV4-1 and TRBJ2-3; 10 bases align to TRBD2. The V gene's germline CDR1 is MGHRA and CDR2 YSYEKL. J gave up 2 bases and V 4 bases, and 15 bases lay outside the gene matches. The CDR3 contains 19 residues.

The CDR3 region has the DNA TGTGCCAGCAGCTTAACTCAGGGGATGAATGAGCAGTTCTTC. This codes for CASSLTQGMNEQFF. V and J are TRBV7-9 and TRBJ2-1, with D perhaps matching TRBD1 (6 bases). The CDR3 spans 14 residues. CDR1 is SEHNR and CDR2 is FQNEAQ in the germline V gene (reference sequence). Trimming stripped 2 bases from V and 7 bases from J, with 12 bases between.

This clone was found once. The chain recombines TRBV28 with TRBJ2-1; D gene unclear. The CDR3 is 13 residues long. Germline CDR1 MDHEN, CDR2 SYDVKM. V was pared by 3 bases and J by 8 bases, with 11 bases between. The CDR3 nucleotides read TGTGCCAGCAGTTTCCGTCCTGGGGATGAGCAGTTCTTC. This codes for CASSFRPGDEQFF.

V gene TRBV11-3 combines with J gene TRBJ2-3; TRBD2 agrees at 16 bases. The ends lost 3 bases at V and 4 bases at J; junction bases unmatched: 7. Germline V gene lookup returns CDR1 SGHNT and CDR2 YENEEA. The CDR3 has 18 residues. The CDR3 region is CASSFVGTSGGAADTQYF. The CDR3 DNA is TGTGCCAGCAGCTTTGTCGGGACTAGCGGGGGGGCAGCAGATACGCAGTATTTT.

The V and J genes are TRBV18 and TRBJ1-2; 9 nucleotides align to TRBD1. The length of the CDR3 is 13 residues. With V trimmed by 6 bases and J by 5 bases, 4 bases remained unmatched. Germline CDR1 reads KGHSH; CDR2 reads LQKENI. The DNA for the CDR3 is TGTGCCAGCTCGTCACAGGGGGCTTATGGCTACACCTTC. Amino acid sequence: CASSSQGAYGYTF.

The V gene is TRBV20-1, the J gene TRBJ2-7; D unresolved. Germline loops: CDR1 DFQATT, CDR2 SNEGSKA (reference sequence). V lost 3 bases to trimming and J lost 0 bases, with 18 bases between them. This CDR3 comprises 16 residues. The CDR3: CSASPTRRGYSYEQYF. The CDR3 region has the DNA TGCAGTGCTAGTCCCACACGGCGCGGATACTCCTACGAGCAGTACTTC.

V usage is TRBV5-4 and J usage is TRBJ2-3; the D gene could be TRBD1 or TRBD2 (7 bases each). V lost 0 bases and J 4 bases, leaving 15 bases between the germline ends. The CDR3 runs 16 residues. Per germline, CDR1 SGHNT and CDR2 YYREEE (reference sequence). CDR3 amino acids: CASSLVRGGVADTQYF. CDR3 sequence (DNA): TGTGCCAGCAGCTTGGTCAGGGGGGGAGTGGCAGATACGCAGTATTTT.

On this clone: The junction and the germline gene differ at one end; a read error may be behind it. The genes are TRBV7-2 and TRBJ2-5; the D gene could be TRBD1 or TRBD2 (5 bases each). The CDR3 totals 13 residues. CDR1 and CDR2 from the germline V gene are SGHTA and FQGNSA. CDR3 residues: CASSGGGVLWRNF. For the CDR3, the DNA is TGTGCCAGCAGCGGTGGGGGAGTGTTATGGCGTAACTTC.

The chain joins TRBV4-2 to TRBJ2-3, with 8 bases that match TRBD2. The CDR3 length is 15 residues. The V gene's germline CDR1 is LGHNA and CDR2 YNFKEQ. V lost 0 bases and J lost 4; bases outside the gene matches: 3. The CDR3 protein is CASSQELREADTQYF. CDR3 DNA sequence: TGTGCCAGCAGCCAAGAGTTGCGGGAGGCAGATACGCAGTATTTT.

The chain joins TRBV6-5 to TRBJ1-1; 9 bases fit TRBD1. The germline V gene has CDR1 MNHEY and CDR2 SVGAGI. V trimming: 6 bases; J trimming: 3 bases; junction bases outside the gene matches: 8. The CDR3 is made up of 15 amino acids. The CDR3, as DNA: TGTGCCAGCAGGTCGACAGGGGGTTGGCACACTGAAGCTTTCTTT. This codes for CASRSTGGWHTEAFF.

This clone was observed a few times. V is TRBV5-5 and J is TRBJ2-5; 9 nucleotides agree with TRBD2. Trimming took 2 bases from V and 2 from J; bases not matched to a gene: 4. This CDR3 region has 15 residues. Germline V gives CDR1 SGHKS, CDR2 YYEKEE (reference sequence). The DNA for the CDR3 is TGTGCCAGCAGCTTAGGGCGGGGGGGACAAGAGACCCAGTACTTC. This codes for CASSLGRGGQETQYF.

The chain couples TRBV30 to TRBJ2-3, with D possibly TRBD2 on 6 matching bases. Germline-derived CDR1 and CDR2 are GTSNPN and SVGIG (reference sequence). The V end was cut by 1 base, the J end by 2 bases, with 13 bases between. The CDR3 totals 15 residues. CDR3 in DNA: TGTGCCTGGAGTGATACCGGGACTTACACAGATACGCAGTATTTT. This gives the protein CAWSDTGTYTDTQYF.

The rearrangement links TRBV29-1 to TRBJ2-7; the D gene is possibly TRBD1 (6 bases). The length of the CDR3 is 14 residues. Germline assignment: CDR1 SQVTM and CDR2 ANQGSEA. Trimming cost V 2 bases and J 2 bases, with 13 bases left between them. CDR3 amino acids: CSVESPGHTYEQYF. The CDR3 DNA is TGCAGCGTTGAAAGCCCGGGACACACCTACGAGCAGTACTTC.

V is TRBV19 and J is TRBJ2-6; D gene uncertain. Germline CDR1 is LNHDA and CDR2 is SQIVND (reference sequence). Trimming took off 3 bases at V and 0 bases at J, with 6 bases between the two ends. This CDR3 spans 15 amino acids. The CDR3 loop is CASSIIPSGANVLTF. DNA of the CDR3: TGTGCCAGTAGTATTATCCCCTCTGGGGCCAACGTCCTGACTTTC.

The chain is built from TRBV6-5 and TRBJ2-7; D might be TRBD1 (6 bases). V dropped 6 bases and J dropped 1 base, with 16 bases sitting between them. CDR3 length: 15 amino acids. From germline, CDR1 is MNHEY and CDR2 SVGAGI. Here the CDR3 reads CASRVRQEPSYEQYF. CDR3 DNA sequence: TGTGCCAGCAGGGTTAGACAGGAGCCTTCCTACGAGCAGTACTTC.

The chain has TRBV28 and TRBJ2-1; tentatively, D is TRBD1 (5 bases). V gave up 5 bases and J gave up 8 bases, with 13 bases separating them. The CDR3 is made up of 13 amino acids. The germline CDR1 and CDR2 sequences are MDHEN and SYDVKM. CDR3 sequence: CASSISQGDEQFF. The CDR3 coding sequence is TGTGCCAGCAGTATCTCCCAGGGCGATGAGCAGTTCTTC.

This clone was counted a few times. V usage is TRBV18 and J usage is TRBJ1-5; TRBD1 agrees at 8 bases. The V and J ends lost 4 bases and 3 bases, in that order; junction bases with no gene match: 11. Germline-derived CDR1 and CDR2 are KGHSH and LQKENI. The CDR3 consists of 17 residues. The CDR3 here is CASSLAGTGAYNQPQHF. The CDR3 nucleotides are TGTGCCAGCTCACTTGCCGGGACAGGTGCGTACAATCAGCCCCAGCATTTT.

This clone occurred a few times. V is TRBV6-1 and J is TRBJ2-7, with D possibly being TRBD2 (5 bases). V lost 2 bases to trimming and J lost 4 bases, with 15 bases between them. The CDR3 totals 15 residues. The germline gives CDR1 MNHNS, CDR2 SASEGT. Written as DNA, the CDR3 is TGTGCCAGCAGTGAAAGGGCGGGTGTAAGATACGAGCAGTACTTC. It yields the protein CASSERAGVRYEQYF.

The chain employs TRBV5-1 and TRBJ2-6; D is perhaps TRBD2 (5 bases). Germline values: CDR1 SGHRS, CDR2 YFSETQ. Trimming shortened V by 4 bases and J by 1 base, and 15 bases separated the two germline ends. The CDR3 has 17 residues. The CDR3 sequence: CASSPKLAYSGANVLTF. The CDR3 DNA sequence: TGCGCCAGCAGCCCCAAGCTAGCCTATTCTGGGGCCAACGTCCTGACTTTC. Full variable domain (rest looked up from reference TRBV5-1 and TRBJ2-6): KAGVTQTPRYLIKTRGQQVTLSCSPISGHRSVSWYQQTPGQGLQFLFEYFSETQRNKGNFPGRFSGRQFSNSRSEMNVSTLELGDSALYLCASSPKLAYSGANVLTFGAGSRLTVL.

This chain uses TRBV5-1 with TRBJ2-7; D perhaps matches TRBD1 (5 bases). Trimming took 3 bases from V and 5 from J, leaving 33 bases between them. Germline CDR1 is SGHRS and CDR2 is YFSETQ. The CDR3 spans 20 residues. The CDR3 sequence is CASSSRSKTVGPRIPDEQYF. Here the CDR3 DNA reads TGCGCCAGCAGCTCCCGGTCCAAGACCGTGGGGCCTCGGATCCCTGACGAGCAGTACTTC.

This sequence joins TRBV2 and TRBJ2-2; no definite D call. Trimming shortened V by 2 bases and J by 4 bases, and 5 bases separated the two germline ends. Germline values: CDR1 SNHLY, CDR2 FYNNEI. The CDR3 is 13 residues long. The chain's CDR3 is CASSESVTGELFF. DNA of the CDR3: TGTGCCAGCAGTGAATCGGTCACCGGGGAGCTGTTTTTT.

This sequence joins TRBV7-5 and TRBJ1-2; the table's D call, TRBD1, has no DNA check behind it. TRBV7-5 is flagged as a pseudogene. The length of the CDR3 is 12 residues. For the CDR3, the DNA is TGTGCCAGAAGCTTTGCAGGGAAAGGCTACACCTTC. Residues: CARSFAGKGYTF.

The CDR3 here is CASSEGQGYNSPLHF. The CDR3 DNA reads TGTGCCAGCAGTGAAGGACAGGGCTATAATTCACCCCTCCACTTT. This chain links TRBV6-1 with TRBJ1-6, with TRBD1 identical over 7 bases. The germline gives CDR1 MNHNS, CDR2 SASEGT. The CDR3 loop spans 15 amino acids. V shed 1 base and J 3 bases; nucleotides not matched to a gene: 0.

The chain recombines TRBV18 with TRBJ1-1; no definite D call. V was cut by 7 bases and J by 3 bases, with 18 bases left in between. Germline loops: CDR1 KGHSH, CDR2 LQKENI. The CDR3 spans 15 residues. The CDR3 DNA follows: TGTGCCAGCTACAAAAGGCAGCCCCCGGACACTGAAGCTTTCTTT. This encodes CASYKRQPPDTEAFF.

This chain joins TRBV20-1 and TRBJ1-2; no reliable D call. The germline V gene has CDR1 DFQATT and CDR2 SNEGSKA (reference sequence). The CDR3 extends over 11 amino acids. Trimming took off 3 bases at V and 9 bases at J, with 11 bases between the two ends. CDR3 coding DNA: TGCAGTGCTAGGCCGGGGAGGAGCTACACCTTC. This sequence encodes CSARPGRSYTF.

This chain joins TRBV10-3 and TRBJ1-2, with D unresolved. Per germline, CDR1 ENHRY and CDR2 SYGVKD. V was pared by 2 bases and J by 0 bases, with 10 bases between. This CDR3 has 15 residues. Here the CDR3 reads CAISETETSNYGYTF. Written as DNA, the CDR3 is TGTGCCATCAGTGAGACGGAAACGTCTAACTATGGCTACACCTTC.

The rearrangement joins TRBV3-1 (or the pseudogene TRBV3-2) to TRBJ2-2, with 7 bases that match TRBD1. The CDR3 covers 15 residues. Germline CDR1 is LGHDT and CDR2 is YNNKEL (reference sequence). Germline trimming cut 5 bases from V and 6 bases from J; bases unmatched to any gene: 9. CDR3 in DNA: TGTGCCAGCAGCTTCGGAGACAGGGTCCCCGGGGAGCTGTTTTTT. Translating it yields CASSFGDRVPGELFF.

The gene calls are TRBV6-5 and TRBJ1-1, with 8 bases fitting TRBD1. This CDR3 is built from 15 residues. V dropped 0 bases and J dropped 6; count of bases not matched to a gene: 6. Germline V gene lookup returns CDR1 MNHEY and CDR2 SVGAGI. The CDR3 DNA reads TGTGCCAGCAGTTACTCGAAGGGGACAGGCCCTGAAGCTTTCTTT. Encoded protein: CASSYSKGTGPEAFF.

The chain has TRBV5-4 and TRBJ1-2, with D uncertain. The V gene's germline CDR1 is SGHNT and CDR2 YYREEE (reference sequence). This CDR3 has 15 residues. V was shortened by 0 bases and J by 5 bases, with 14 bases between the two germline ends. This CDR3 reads CASSLGPSAGYGYTF. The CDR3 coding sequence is TGTGCCAGCAGCTTGGGCCCCTCCGCGGGGTATGGCTACACCTTC.

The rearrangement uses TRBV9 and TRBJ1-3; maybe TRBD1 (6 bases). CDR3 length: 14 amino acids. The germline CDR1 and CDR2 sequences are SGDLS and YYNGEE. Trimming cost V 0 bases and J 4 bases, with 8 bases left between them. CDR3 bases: TGTGCCAGCAGCGTAGGCGGGACAGGAAACACCATATATTTT. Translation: CASSVGGTGNTIYF.

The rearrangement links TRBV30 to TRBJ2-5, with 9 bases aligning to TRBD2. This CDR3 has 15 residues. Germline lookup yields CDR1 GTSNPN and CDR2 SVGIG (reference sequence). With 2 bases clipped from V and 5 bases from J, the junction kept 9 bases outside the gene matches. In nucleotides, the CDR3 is TGTGCCTGGAGTAGGGCGGGGGGGGTGAGGGAGACCCAGTACTTC. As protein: CAWSRAGGVRETQYF.